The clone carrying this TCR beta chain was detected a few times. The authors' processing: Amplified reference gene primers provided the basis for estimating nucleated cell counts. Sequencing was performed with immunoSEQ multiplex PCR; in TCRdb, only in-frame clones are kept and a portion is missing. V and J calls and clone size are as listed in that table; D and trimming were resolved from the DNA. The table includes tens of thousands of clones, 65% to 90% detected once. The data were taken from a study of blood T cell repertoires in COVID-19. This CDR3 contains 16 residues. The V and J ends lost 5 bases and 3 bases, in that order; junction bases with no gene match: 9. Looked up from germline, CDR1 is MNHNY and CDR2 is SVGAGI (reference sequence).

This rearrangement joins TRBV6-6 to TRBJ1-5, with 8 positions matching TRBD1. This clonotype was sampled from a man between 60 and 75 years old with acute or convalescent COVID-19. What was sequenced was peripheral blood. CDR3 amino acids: CASSPRQGNFNQPQHF. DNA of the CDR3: TGTGCCAGCAGTCCACGACAGGGGAACTTCAATCAGCCCCAGCATTTT.